These 8 T cell receptor beta chains were sequenced from one sample in a study of T cell responses to AZD1222 COVID-19 vaccine. Clones were read by immunoSEQ multiplex PCR, and TCRdb kept only the in-frame ones, dropping some. The data hold roughly 120,000 clones, with approximately 85% observed a single time. The sample consisted of peripheral blood, taken on day 0 of AZD1222 vaccination. These receptors were taken from an adult in good health.

The chain uses TRBV28 and TRBJ1-1; 9 nucleotides agree with TRBD1. The CDR3 has 13 amino acids. Germline V CDR1 and CDR2: MDHEN, SYDVKM. With 6 bases clipped from V and 8 bases from J, the junction kept 7 bases outside the gene matches. The CDR3 protein is CASRSPGQGEAFF. DNA for the CDR3: TGTGCCAGCAGATCCCCGGGACAGGGAGAAGCTTTCTTT. Variable domain in full (rest from reference TRBV28 and TRBJ1-1): DVKVTQSSRYLVKRTGEKVFLECVQDMDHENMFWYRQDPGLGLRLIYFSYDVKMKEKGDIPEGYSVSREKKERFSLILESASTNQTSMYLCASRSPGQGEAFFGQGTRLTVV.

The chain joins TRBV7-2 to TRBJ2-3; tentative D call: TRBD1 (6 bases). Trimming pared 8 bases from V and 7 bases from J, leaving 19 bases between. The CDR3 sequence is 14 residues long. Germline V gives CDR1 SGHTA, CDR2 FQGNSA. The CDR3 here is CASQTGATMNTQYF. The CDR3 DNA sequence: TGTGCCAGCCAGACAGGTGCGACGATGAATACGCAGTATTTT.

The chain joins TRBV6-5 to TRBJ2-1; tentative D call: TRBD2 (6 bases). The germline V gene encodes CDR1 MNHEY and CDR2 SVGAGI. This CDR3 has 16 residues. Deletions cut 3 bases from V and 7 bases from J, with 19 bases between. CDR3 loop: CASSYSSGRRGNEQFF. The CDR3 nucleotides are TGTGCCAGCAGTTATTCCTCAGGGCGACGGGGGAATGAGCAGTTCTTC.

This chain links TRBV5-1 with TRBJ2-2; 8 positions match TRBD1. Trimming took 1 base from V and 6 from J; bases not matched to a gene: 5. Germline V gene sequence: CDR1 SGHRS, CDR2 YFSETQ. This CDR3 region has 15 residues. CDR3: CASSLRAGGSGELFF. The CDR3 coding sequence is TGCGCCAGCAGCTTGCGGGCAGGGGGCTCCGGGGAGCTGTTTTTT.

The CDR3 bases are TGTGCCAGCAGTGCCGCCCGTAGGGCTTCTCATGGCTACACCTTC. Its translation is CASSAARRASHGYTF. The chain carries TRBV27 and TRBJ1-2; D gene ambiguous. Trimming cost V 5 bases and J 6 bases, with 19 bases left between them. This CDR3 is 15 amino acids long. CDR1 is MNHEY and CDR2 is SMNVEV in the germline V gene (reference sequence).

The rearrangement joins TRBV28 to TRBJ1-2; 7 positions match TRBD1. Germline V gives CDR1 MDHEN, CDR2 SYDVKM. The CDR3 is made up of 14 amino acids. V gave up 6 bases and J gave up 4 bases; unmatched junction bases: 8. CDR3 sequence reads: CASRPQGGGYGYTF. The CDR3 nucleotides read TGTGCCAGCAGACCCCAGGGGGGGGGCTATGGCTACACCTTC.

The table lists this clone with a few counts. V gene TRBV16 combines with J gene TRBJ1-4, with D hard to call. V dropped 4 bases and J dropped 5 bases, with 20 bases sitting between them. This CDR3 region has 17 residues. CDR1 is KGHSY and CDR2 is FQNENV in the germline V gene. CDR3 sequence (DNA): TGTGCCAGCAGCCCTCATGCCACCAGAGGGTCAAATGAAAAACTGTTTTTT. It specifies CASSPHATRGSNEKLFF.

The chain has TRBV6-1 and TRBJ1-3; 8 bases are a match to TRBD1. The CDR3 runs to 19 residues. The germline V gene encodes CDR1 MNHNS and CDR2 SASEGT. The V gene end was trimmed by 0 bases and the J gene end by 0 bases; junction bases not matched to a gene: 10. In DNA, the CDR3 is TGTGCCAGCAGTGAAGCGGGGGGGACAGGCTTAGTCTCTGGAAACACCATATATTTT. This translates into CASSEAGGTGLVSGNTIYF.